The clone carrying this TCR beta chain was observed a handful of times. Its matching antigen is unknown. This sample was included in a study of radiotherapy plus CTLA-4 blockade in lung cancer. Study findings and constraints: TCR clones originating in tumors grew in number in blood after radiotherapy plus ipilimumab. Early shifts in blood T cell clones, with interferon-beta, reportedly predicted response best.

Germline V gives CDR1 LGHNA, CDR2 YSLEER. The V gene lost 1 base and the J gene lost 1 base, with 13 bases spanning the gap. The CDR3 sequence is 16 residues long. Clones were read by immunoSEQ multiplex PCR, and TCRdb kept only the in-frame ones, dropping some. The table lists roughly 53,000 clones, just under 85% of them singletons. The receptor's source is a human donor with non-small cell lung cancer whose response to radiotherapy plus ipilimumab could not be evaluated. The sample here was peripheral blood, taken from a patient treated with radiotherapy plus ipilimumab. J is TRBJ2-5 and V is TRBV4-3, with D possibly TRBD2 on 5 matching bases. CDR3 region: CASSQGAGGGQETQYF. The CDR3 coding sequence is TGCGCCAGCAGCCAAGGGGCCGGAGGCGGCCAAGAGACCCAGTACTTC.